This TCR beta chain was observed in a study of blood T cell repertoires in COVID-19. The V gene lost 6 bases and the J gene lost 15 bases, with 18 bases spanning the gap. CDR1 is MDHEN and CDR2 is SYDVKM in the germline V gene. CDR3 length: 12 residues. In the original workflow: The authors estimated nucleated cell counts from reference gene primer amplification. Libraries were prepared by immunoSEQ multiplex PCR; TCRdb keeps only in-frame clonotypes and omits some of them. That table is the source of V, J and clone size, and D and trimming were worked out from the DNA. The table has fewer than 300,000 clones, around 88% seen once.

The sequenced sample was PBMCs or T cells enriched from blood (not recorded which). This clonotype was sampled from a woman in her forties with acute COVID-19. The chain carries TRBV28 and TRBJ1-5; perhaps TRBD1 as D (5 bases). DNA of the CDR3: TGTGCCAGCAGCATCCCAGGGTCCAGGAGGCATTTT. This sequence encodes CASSIPGSRRHF.